These T cell receptor beta chains were read from a single sample in a study of T-cell reconstitution after alpha-beta-depleted transplantation in children. TCRdb re-called the PCR reads through MiXCR, storing one row per CDR3 protein. The table includes under 350,000 distinct CDR3 sequences, 9.9% detected once. Sequences were derived from PBMCs from the stem cell graft donor, sampled from the stem cell graft. All receptors come from a human donor who donated a stem cell graft to a child with SCID. The CDR3 runs from the conserved cysteine through the conserved F or W.

v_call cdr3_aa
TRBV7-9 CASSFGDRGLKETQYF
TRBV29-1 CSVRGGGENIQYF
TRBV5-1 CASSSGTGITYEQYF
TRBV13 CASSRDLNTGELFF
TRBV12-3/TRBV12-4 CASSFSGGAKTGANVLTF
TRBV6-5 CASSFTRDTEAFF
TRBV20-1 CSARSGTGAYEQYF
TRBV5-5 CASSLATGANEKLFF
TRBV6-5 CASSLEGQNLYGYTF
TRBV2 CASSEAKGGPQETQYF
TRBV15 CATSRGTANTGELFF
TRBV12-3/TRBV12-4 CASSGGQGGGYTF
TRBV10-1 CASSARPGSTDTQYF
TRBV5-1 CASSYEGLAGGGGGYEQYF
TRBV7-9 CASSWDLSIGELFF
TRBV15 CATSSSGGAGYEQYF
TRBV5-1 CASSPPKGGASGELFF
TRBV11-2 CASSPHTGGVFNEQFF